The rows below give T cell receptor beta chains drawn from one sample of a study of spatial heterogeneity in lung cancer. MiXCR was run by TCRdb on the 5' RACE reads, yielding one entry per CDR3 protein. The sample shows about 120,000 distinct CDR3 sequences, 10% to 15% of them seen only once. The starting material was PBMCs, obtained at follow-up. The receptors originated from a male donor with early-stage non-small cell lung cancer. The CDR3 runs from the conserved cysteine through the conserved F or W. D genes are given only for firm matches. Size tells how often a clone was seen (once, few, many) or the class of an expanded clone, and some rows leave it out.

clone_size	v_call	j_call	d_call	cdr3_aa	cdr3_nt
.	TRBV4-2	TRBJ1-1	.	CASSQGDSSLAFF	TGTGCCAGCAGCCAAGGGGACTCCTCGCTAGCTTTCTTT
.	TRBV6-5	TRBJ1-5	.	CASSPGRAQPQHF	TGTGCCAGCAGTCCCGGGAGGGCCCAGCCCCAGCATTTT
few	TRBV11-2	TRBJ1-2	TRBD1	CASSLAGQHYGYTF	TGTGCCAGCAGCTTAGCGGGACAGCACTATGGCTACACCTTC
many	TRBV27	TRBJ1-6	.	CASSFVSSPLHF	TGTGCCAGCAGTTTCGTAAGCTCACCCCTCCACTTT
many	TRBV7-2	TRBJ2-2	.	CASSLAQGRRAGELFF	TGTGCCAGCAGCTTAGCGCAAGGGAGGAGGGCCGGGGAGCTGTTTTTT
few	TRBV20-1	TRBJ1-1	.	CSAPRPRTFEAFF	TGCAGTGCTCCTAGACCCAGGACATTCGAAGCTTTCTTT
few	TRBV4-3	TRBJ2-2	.	CASSQVGRSNTGELFF	TGCGCCAGCAGCCAAGTAGGCAGGTCGAACACCGGGGAGCTGTTTTTT
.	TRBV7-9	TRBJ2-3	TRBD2	CASSLVGPAGSTDTQYF	TGTGCCAGCAGCTTAGTGGGCCCAGCGGGGAGCACAGATACGCAGTATTTT
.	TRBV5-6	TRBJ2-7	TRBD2	CASSPGTISYEQYF	TGTGCCAGCAGCCCCGGGACTATCTCCTACGAGCAGTACTTC
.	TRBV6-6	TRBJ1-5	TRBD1	CASSYEGTANQPQHF	TGTGCCAGCAGTTACGAGGGGACAGCAAATCAGCCCCAGCATTTT
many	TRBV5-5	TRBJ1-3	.	CASSLDMSRNTIYF	TGTGCCAGCAGCTTGGACATGTCGAGGAACACCATATATTTT
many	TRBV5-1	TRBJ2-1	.	CASSLGDQIGNEQFF	TGCGCCAGCAGCTTGGGGGACCAGATAGGCAATGAGCAGTTCTTC
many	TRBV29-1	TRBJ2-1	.	CSVRDGIYNEQFF	TGCAGCGTACGGGACGGGATATACAATGAGCAGTTCTTC
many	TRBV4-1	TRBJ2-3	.	CASSGGKGDTQYF	TGCGCCAGCAGCGGAGGGAAGGGGGATACGCAGTATTTT
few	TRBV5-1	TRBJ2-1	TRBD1	CASTYRGDPYNEQFF	TGCGCCAGCACTTACAGGGGGGACCCCTACAATGAGCAGTTCTTC
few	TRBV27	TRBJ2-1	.	CASSLSRGNEQFF	TGTGCCAGCAGTTTATCGCGAGGGAATGAGCAGTTCTTC
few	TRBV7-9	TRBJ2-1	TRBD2	CASSSLASGGNNEQFF	TGTGCCAGCAGCTCTCTGGCTAGCGGGGGGAACAATGAGCAGTTCTTC
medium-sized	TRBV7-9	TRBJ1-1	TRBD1	CASSLRDRGTEAFF	TGTGCCAGCAGCCTCCGGGACAGGGGGACCGAAGCTTTCTTT
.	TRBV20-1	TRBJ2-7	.	CSARGAAGSTYEQYF	TGCAGTGCTAGAGGGGCGGCGGGGAGTACCTACGAGCAGTACTTC
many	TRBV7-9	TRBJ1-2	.	CASSVNYGYTF	TGTGCCAGCAGCGTGAATTATGGCTACACCTTC
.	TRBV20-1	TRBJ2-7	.	CSARQPSPAYEQYF	TGCAGTGCTAGACAGCCTAGCCCAGCCTACGAGCAGTACTTC
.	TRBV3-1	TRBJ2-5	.	CASSFVRETQYF	TGTGCCAGCAGCTTTGTCCGAGAGACCCAGTACTTC
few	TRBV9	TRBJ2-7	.	CASSVVPTFYEQYF	TGTGCCAGCAGCGTAGTCCCAACCTTCTACGAGCAGTACTTC
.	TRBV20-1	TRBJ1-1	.	CSARRDGMNTEAFF	TGCAGTGCTAGGCGGGACGGGATGAACACTGAAGCTTTCTTT
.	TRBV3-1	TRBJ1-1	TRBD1	CASSQGMQGGTEAFF	TGTGCCAGCAGCCAAGGAATGCAGGGGGGCACTGAAGCTTTCTTT